Presented here are 11 T cell receptor beta chains from one specimen sequenced in a study of shared clonotypes between healthy human individuals. Generated by immunoSEQ multiplex PCR, the TCRdb table keeps only in-frame clones and is missing some. The sample includes around 2.1 million clones, roughly 95% of them seen just once. The sample was naive CD4+ T cells sorted from blood. Subset noted: CD45RA+ positively selected. These TCRs come from a man younger than 35 in good health.

The chain uses TRBV2 and TRBJ2-5; TRBD1 matches 10 bases. The CDR3 covers 16 residues. V shed 5 bases, J shed 1 base, and the junction held 7 bases outside the gene matches. The germline CDR1 and CDR2 sequences are SNHLY and FYNNEI. The CDR3 DNA reads as TGTGCCAGCAGTTTAGACAGGGGGCGCGTCCAAGAGACCCAGTACTTC. Translation: CASSLDRGRVQETQYF.

This clone was picked up one time. The chain combines TRBV6-6 with TRBJ2-5; TRBD1 matches at 8 bases. Germline CDR1 and CDR2: MNHNY and SVGAGI (reference sequence). The CDR3 totals 15 residues. V was pared by 2 bases and J by 5 bases, with 7 bases of the junction left unmatched. CDR3 protein: CASSYIGQGTETQYF. The CDR3 DNA reads as TGTGCCAGCAGTTACATTGGACAGGGTACGGAGACCCAGTACTTC.

The chain links TRBV30 to TRBJ2-7; D gene uncertain. Germline loops: CDR1 GTSNPN, CDR2 SVGIG (reference sequence). Between the trimmed V and J ends, which lost 0 bases and 6 bases, there was a span of 12 bases. CDR3 size: 13 residues. The CDR3 DNA sequence: TGTGCCTGGAGTGTACGCGTCGAAGGCGAGCAGTACTTC. It is translated as CAWSVRVEGEQYF.

The chain employs TRBV5-1 and TRBJ2-1, with TRBD2 identical over 11 bases. CDR1 is SGHRS and CDR2 is YFSETQ in the germline V gene. The CDR3 spans 15 residues. V lost 2 bases and J lost 9; bases outside the gene matches: 7. CDR3 sequence: CASSFGTSGKGEQFF. CDR3 in DNA: TGCGCCAGCAGCTTCGGGACTAGCGGAAAAGGTGAGCAGTTCTTC.

This rearrangement joins TRBV11-2 to TRBJ2-1; TRBD1 matches 8 bases. The CDR3 runs 14 residues. CDR1 and CDR2 from the germline V gene are SGHAT and FQNNGV. With 3 bases clipped from V and 5 bases from J, the junction kept 3 bases outside the gene matches. CDR3 bases: TGTGCCAGCAGCTTTGGACAGGGAAACAATGAGCAGTTCTTC. It codes for CASSFGQGNNEQFF.

The rearrangement links TRBV18 to TRBJ1-2; D is unresolved. The germline gives CDR1 KGHSH, CDR2 LQKENI. With 1 base removed from V and 5 bases from J, the gap between germline ends came to 20 bases. The CDR3 has 17 residues. CDR3 DNA sequence: TGTGCCAGCTCACCACGCGACAACCTTAATTTCGGTTATGGCTACACCTTC. It encodes CASSPRDNLNFGYGYTF.

The V call is TRBV7-2, the J call TRBJ2-7; 8 nucleotides agree with TRBD2. The CDR3 runs 15 residues. Germline V lookup: CDR1 SGHTA, CDR2 FQGNSA. The trim removed 0 bases at V and 12 bases at J, leaving 13 bases unmatched. CDR3 sequence reads: CASSLAEGTSGPGYF. CDR3 nucleotides: TGTGCCAGCAGCTTAGCGGAGGGTACTAGCGGCCCCGGGTACTTC.

The V gene is TRBV9, the J gene TRBJ1-6, with 10 bases fitting TRBD1. This CDR3 is built from 20 residues. Germline CDR1 and CDR2: SGDLS and YYNGEE. Trimming at V came to 0 bases and at J to 0 bases, leaving 9 bases not matched to a gene. The CDR3: CASSVGSGDRGVSYNSPLHF. As DNA, the CDR3 is TGTGCCAGCAGCGTAGGGTCGGGGGACAGGGGAGTCTCCTATAATTCACCCCTCCACTTT.

A note on this clone: Additional DNA sequences in this sample encode the identical CDR3. The genes are TRBV30 and TRBJ2-2; D is ambiguous. This CDR3 contains 12 residues. Germline loops: CDR1 GTSNPN, CDR2 SVGIG (reference sequence). V was trimmed by 0 bases and J by 7 bases, leaving 6 bases between them. The CDR3 loop is CAWSVWGGELFF. In DNA form, the CDR3 reads TGTGCCTGGAGTGTATGGGGCGGGGAGCTGTTTTTT.

The rearrangement uses TRBV18 and TRBJ2-5; 10 positions agree with TRBD2. Unmatched junction bases numbered 8, after V lost 0 bases and J lost 4 bases. The CDR3 consists of 17 residues. Germline V gene sequence: CDR1 KGHSH, CDR2 LQKENI. The CDR3 region is CASSPPRLAGDSETQYF. CDR3 sequence (DNA): TGTGCCAGCTCACCACCGAGGCTAGCGGGAGATTCAGAGACCCAGTACTTC.

V usage is TRBV6-5 and J usage is TRBJ1-1; D uncertain. The germline V and J ends were trimmed by 2 bases and 5 bases, with 15 bases remaining between them. CDR3 length: 15 amino acids. Germline V CDR1 and CDR2: MNHEY, SVGAGI. For the CDR3, the DNA is TGTGCCAGCAGTTACCTACTTATGGGCGTTACTGAAGCTTTCTTT. Its protein is CASSYLLMGVTEAFF.